The source of this T cell receptor (beta chain) is a study of blood T cell repertoires in COVID-19. Study information: Sites across the United States, Italy and Spain contributed samples from acute and convalescent COVID-19.

Study processing details: Amplification with reference gene primers provided the estimates of nucleated cell counts. Only in-frame clones appear in the TCRdb table, and some are missing; sequencing was by immunoSEQ multiplex PCR. The DNA gave D and trimming, while V, J and clone size come from that table. This table holds about 180,000 clones, 80% to 90% found once. The CDR3 extends over 15 amino acids. V lost 5 bases to trimming and J lost 4 bases; unmatched junction nucleotides: 6. Germline assignment: CDR1 SNHLY and CDR2 FYNNEI. This clonotype was sampled from a human donor with active or convalescent COVID-19. The donor label of this sample is uncertain. The chain combines TRBV2 with TRBJ1-5, with TRBD1 matching over 9 bases. The sequenced material came from peripheral blood. The CDR3 region has the DNA TGTGCCAGCAGTACAGGGGGCGGACCAAATCAGCCCCAGCATTTT. Amino acids: CASSTGGGPNQPQHF.